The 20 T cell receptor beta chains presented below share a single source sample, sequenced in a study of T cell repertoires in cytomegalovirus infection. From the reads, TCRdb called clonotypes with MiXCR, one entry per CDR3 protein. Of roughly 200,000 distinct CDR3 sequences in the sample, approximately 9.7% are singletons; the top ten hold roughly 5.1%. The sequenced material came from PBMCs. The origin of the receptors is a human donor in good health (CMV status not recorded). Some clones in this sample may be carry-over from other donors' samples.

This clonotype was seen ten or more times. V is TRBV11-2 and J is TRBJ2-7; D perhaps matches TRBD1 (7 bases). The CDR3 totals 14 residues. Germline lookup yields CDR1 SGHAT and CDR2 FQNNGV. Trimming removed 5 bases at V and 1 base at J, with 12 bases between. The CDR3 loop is CASSLQGGSYEQYF. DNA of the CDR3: TGTGCCAGCAGCCTTCAGGGGGGATCCTACGAGCAGTACTTC. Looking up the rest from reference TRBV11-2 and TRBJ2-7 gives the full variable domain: EAGVAQSPRYKIIEKRQSVAFWCNPISGHATLYWYQQILGQGPKLLIQFQNNGVVDDSQLPKDRFSAERLKGVDSTLKIQPAKLEDSAVYLCASSLQGGSYEQYFGPGTRLTVT.

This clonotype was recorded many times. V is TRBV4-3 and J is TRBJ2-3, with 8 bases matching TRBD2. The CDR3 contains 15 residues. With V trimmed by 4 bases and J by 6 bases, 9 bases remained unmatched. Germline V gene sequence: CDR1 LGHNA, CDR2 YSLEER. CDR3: CASSLTGGAGDTQYF. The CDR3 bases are TGCGCCAGCAGCCTTACCGGGGGGGCCGGGGATACGCAGTATTTT.

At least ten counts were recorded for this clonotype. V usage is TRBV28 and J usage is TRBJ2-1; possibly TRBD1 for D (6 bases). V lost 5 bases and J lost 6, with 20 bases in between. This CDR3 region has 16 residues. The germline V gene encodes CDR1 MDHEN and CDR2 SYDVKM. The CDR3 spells CASSGSGVVGPNEQFF. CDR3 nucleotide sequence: TGTGCCAGCAGTGGCTCAGGGGTGGTGGGCCCCAATGAGCAGTTCTTC.

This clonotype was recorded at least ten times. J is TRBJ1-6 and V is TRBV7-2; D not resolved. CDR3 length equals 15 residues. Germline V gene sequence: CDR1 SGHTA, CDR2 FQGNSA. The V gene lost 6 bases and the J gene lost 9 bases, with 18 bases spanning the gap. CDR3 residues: CASSPITGSGSPLHF. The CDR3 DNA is TGTGCCAGCAGTCCTATAACGGGGTCTGGTTCACCCCTCCACTTT. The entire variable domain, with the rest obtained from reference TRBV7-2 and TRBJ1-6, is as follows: GAGVSQSPSNKVTEKGKDVELRCDPISGHTALYWYRQSLGQGLEFLIYFQGNSAPDKSGLPSDRFSAERTGGSVSTLTIQRTQQEDSAVYLCASSPITGSGSPLHFGNGTRLTVT.

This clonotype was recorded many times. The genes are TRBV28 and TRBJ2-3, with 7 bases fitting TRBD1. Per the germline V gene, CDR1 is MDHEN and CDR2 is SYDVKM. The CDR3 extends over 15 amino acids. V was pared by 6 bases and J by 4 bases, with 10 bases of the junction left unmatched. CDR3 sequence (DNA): TGTGCCAGCAGCCATGGGCAGGGGGAAGCAGATACGCAGTATTTT. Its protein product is CASSHGQGEADTQYF.

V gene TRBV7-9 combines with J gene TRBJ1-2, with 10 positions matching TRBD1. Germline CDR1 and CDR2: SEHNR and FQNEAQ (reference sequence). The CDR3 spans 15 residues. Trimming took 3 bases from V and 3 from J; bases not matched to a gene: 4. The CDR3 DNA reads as TGTGCCAGCAGCTTGAGAGGACAGGGGGACTATGGCTACACCTTC. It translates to CASSLRGQGDYGYTF.

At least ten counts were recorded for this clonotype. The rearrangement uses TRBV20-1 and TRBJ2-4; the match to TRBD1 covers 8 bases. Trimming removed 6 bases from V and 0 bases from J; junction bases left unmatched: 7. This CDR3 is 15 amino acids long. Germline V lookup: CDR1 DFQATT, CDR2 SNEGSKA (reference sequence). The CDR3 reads CSAQGQALAKNIQYF. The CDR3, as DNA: TGCAGTGCCCAGGGACAGGCCCTAGCCAAAAACATTCAGTACTTC.

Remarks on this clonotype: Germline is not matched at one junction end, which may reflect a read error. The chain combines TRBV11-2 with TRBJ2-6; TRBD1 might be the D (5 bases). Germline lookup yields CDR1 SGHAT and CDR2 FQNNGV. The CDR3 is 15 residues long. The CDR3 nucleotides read TGTGCCAGCGGCTTACAAGGGGCTGGGGCCAACGTCCTGACTTTC. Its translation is CASGLQGAGANVLTF.

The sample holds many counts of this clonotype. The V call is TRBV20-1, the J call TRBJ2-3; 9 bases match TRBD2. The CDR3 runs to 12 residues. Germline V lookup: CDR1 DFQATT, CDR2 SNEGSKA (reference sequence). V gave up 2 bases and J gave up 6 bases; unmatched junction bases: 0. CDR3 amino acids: CSARLAGDTQYF. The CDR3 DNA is TGCAGTGCTAGACTAGCGGGGGATACGCAGTATTTT.

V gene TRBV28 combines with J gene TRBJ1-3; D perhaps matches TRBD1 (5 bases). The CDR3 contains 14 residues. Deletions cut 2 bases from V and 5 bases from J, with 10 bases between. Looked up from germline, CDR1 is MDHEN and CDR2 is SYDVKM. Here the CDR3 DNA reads TGTGCCAGCAGTTTAACCGGGGCGAGAAACACCATATATTTT. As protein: CASSLTGARNTIYF.

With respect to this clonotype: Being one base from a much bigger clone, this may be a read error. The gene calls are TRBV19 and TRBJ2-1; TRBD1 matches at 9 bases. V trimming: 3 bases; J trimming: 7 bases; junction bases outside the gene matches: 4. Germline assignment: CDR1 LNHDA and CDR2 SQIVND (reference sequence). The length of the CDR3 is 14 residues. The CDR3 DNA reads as TGTGCCAGTAGTATGGCGACAGGGGGTAATGAGCAGTTCTTC. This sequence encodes CASSMATGGNEQFF. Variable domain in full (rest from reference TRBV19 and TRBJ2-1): DGGITQSPKYLFRKEGQNVTLSCEQNLNHDAMYWYRQDPGQGLRLIYYSQIVNDFQKGDIAEGYSVSREKKESFPLTVTSAQKNPTAFYLCASSMATGGNEQFFGPGTRLTVL.

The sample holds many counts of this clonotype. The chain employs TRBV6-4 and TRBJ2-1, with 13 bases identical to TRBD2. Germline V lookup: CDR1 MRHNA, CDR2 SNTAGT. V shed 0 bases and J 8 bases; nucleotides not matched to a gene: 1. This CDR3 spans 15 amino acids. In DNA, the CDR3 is TGTGCCAGCAGTGACTCGGGGACTAGCGGGGATGAGCAGTTCTTC. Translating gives CASSDSGTSGDEQFF.

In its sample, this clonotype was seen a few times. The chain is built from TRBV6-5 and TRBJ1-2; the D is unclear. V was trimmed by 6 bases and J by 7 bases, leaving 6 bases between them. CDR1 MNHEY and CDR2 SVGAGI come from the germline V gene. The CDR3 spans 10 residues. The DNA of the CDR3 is TGTGCCAGCAGGAGGTCTGGCTACACCTTC. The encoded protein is CASRRSGYTF.

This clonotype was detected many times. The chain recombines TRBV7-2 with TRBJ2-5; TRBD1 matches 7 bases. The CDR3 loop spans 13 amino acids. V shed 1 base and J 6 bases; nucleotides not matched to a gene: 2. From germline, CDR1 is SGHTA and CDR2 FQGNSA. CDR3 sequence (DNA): TGTGCCAGCAGCTTAGACAGGGGTCAGACCCAGTACTTC. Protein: CASSLDRGQTQYF.

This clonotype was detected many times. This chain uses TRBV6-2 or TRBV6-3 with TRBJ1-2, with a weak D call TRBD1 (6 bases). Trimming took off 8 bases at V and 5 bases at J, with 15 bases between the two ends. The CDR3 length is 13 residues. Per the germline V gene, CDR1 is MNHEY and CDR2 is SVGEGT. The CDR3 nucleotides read TGTGCCAGCGGCCATGTTCAGGGGTATGGCTACACCTTC. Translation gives CASGHVQGYGYTF.

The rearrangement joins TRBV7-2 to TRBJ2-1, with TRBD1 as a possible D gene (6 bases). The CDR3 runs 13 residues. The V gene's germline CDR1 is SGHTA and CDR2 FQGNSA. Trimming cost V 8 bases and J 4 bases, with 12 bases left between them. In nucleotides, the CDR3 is TGTGCCAGCCGAGGACAGCCGTACAATGAGCAGTTCTTC. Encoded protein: CASRGQPYNEQFF.

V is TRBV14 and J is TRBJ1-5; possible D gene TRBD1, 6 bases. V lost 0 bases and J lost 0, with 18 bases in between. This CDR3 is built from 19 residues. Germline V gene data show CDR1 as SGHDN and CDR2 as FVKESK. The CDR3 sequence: CASSQERQGRFGSNQPQHF. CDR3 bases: TGTGCCAGCAGCCAAGAGCGGCAGGGGAGGTTTGGTAGCAATCAGCCCCAGCATTTT. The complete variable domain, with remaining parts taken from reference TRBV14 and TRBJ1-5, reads EAGVTQFPSHSVIEKGQTVTLRCDPISGHDNLYWYRRVMGKEIKFLLHFVKESKQDESGMPNNRFLAERTGGTYSTLKVQPAELEDSGVYFCASSQERQGRFGSNQPQHFGDGTRLSIL.

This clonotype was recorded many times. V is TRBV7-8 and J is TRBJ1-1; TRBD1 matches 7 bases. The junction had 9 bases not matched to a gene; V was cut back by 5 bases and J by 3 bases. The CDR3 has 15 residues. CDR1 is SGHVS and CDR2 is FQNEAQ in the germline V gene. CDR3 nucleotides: TGTGCCAGCAGCCCCCTGGCCCAGGGGGACACTGAAGCTTTCTTT. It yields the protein CASSPLAQGDTEAFF.

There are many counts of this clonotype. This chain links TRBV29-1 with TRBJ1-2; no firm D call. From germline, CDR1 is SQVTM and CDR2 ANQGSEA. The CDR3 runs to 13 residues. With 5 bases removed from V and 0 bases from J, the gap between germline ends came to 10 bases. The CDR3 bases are TGCAGCGTTCCGGGAACTCCTAACTATGGCTACACCTTC. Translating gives CSVPGTPNYGYTF.

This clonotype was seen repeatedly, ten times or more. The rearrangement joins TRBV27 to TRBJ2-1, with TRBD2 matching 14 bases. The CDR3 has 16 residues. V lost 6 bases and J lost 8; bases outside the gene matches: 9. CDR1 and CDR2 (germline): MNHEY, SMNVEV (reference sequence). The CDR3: CASRPAGLAGVDEQFF. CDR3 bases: TGTGCCAGCAGACCCGCGGGACTAGCGGGAGTCGATGAGCAGTTCTTC.